This T cell receptor beta chain derives from a study of blood T cells in healthy people across ages (dated by TCRdb to about 2015). With respect to the entire study: In model experiments, template switching captured about one uniquely barcoded TCR beta cDNA molecule for every two T cells. Using deep sequencing normalized with unique cDNA molecular identifiers, the study measured how TCR beta repertoire diversity changes with age. To avoid experimental bias, donors of different ages were randomly spread across the sequencing lanes. Donors were grouped into four age groups: young (average roughly 17 years), middle-aged (less than 40), aged (roughly 67) and long-lived (less than 85). Two additional independent replicas of 1 million unique cDNA reads from the same blood draw were analyzed for two donors (one aged 18 to 30 and one aged 80 or older).

Systemically healthy Caucasian individuals from Russia, about 38 in total and aged about 6 to 90 years, were included as donors. Around 10 milliliters of peripheral blood were collected from each donor into EDTA-treated Vacutainer tubes. Ficoll-Paque density-gradient centrifugation was used to isolate PBMCs, with at least 6.5 million per sample. Trizol reagent was used to extract total RNA from PBMCs, with at least 6 micrograms per sample. For every donor, flow cytometry on a PBMC aliquot measured the percentage of naive CD45RAhigh/CD27high T cells. Receptors were amplified or captured by 5' RACE. TCRdb lists the instrument as Illumina HiSeq 2500. A second PCR of roughly 7 to 11 cycles was performed with a sample-barcoded 5' primer and a J-beta primer mix. A unique molecular identifier was introduced onto each TCR beta cDNA molecule by a template-switch 5' adaptor carrying 12 random nucleotides. Each sample yielded at least 2.5 million CDR3-containing paired-end reads. The Mint cDNA synthesis kit, primed by a TRBC-specific oligonucleotide, was used to synthesize first-strand cDNA from all RNA. After uracil-DNA glycosylase treatment, a first 18-cycle PCR used universal primers M1SS and BC2_uni_R on all cDNA. The authors' pipeline ran thus. For normalization, 1 million high-quality reads were randomly selected from each sample, with every read carrying a distinct molecular identifier. Instead of being binned into consensus sequences, reads that shared molecular identifiers were thrown out. CDR3 identification, clonotype clustering and error correction used MiTCR with a Q25 quality threshold and the strictest error-elimination algorithm. A nonparametric unseen species model with Euler transformation was used to estimate lower-bound total TCR beta diversity. TCRdb reprocessing: public reads trimmed at Q25 with fastp, clones called with MiXCR, in-frame beta chains kept. A single entry per CDR3 protein holds the most common genes and DNA from its merged rows. TCRdb, not the authors, supplied the V and J calls. For this sample there are 800,000 or so distinct CDR3 sequences; 35% to 60% appear just once. Clones ranked in the top ten supply roughly 18% of the sample.

This clonotype was seen at least ten times. Its specific antigen is unknown. The input lacks base qualities; no much larger clone sits a single base away. Here is what the overall study found, with its caveats: Estimates of total diversity based on one million sequenced T cells were considered lower bounds and underestimates. Compared with the aged group, the long-lived group had more naive CD4+ T cells, fewer expanded clones and increased TCR diversity, a pattern suggesting age selection. Donor CMV infection status was unknown, potentially confounding age-related changes in expanded clonotypes. Observed TCR beta diversity per million T cells fell roughly linearly with age, and a significant reduction was already apparent by age about 38. The percentage of naive T cells measured by flow cytometry correlated strongly with observed TCR beta diversity. Since profiling was done on bulk unsorted PBMCs, naive and antigen-experienced compartments could not be conclusively compared.

V loses 6 bases, J loses 1 base, and the germline ends lie 9 bases apart. There are 12 amino acids in the CDR3, from cysteine to phenylalanine inclusive. CDR3 DNA only is kept here, 36 bases in frame from base 1. CDR1 and CDR2 were assigned from the germline V gene as SQVTM and ANQGSEA. The sequence joins TRBV29-1 to TRBJ1-1, with no D gene named confidently. Sequenced input: blood. This receptor was taken from a man aged 80 or over in good health. The nucleotides read TGCAGCGTCGGAGGGCAGAACACTGAAGCTTTCTTT. This codes for CSVGGQNTEAFF.